One sample yielded the 21 T cell receptor beta chains listed below, sequenced in a study of response to subunit inactivated influenza vaccine (dated by TCRdb to the late 2010s). Receptors were amplified or captured by RT-PCR. The listed sequencing device is Illumina HiSeq 2500. TCRdb applied fastp at Q25 and MiXCR to the public reads, then kept only in-frame beta chains. Here each entry gathers all rows of one CDR3 protein and keeps the most common genes and DNA. The sample table shows hundreds of thousands of distinct CDR3 sequences, and roughly 14% are seen once. The ten largest clones represent 5.5% to 7% of the sample. Sequenced material: PBMCs from blood, taken roughly 15 days before vaccination. The receptors were sampled from a man over 45 who received an inactivated influenza vaccine. Donor details come from another sample of the same person, matched by shared clones.

This clonotype was counted a few times. The V gene is TRBV4-2, the J gene TRBJ2-1; D is unresolved. Trimming took 2 bases from V and 6 from J, leaving 11 bases between them. The germline CDR1 and CDR2 sequences are LGHNA and YNFKEQ. CDR3 size: 14 residues. CDR3 sequence reads: CASSQPRIANEQFF. Here the CDR3 DNA reads TGTGCCAGCAGCCAACCGCGCATCGCCAATGAGCAGTTCTTC.

This clonotype was seen repeatedly, ten times or more. V is TRBV14 and J is TRBJ2-2, with D maybe TRBD2 (5 bases). The V end lost 2 bases, the J end lost 0 bases, and 7 bases lay between the germline ends. CDR1 SGHDN and CDR2 FVKESK come from the germline V gene. The CDR3 covers 15 residues. In DNA form, the CDR3 reads TGTGCCAGCAGCCAAAGAGGGACGAACACCGGGGAGCTGTTTTTT. Translated: CASSQRGTNTGELFF.

The V and J genes are TRBV20-1 and TRBJ2-1; unclear D gene. V lost 1 base and J lost 0, with 13 bases in between. Per germline, CDR1 DFQATT and CDR2 SNEGSKA (reference sequence). CDR3 length: 16 residues. The CDR3 loop is CSARGATHNSYNEQFF. For the CDR3, the DNA is TGCAGTGCTAGAGGGGCGACTCATAACTCCTACAATGAGCAGTTCTTC.

J is TRBJ2-2 and V is TRBV5-1; TRBD1 aligns across 10 bases. The CDR3 runs 18 residues. V dropped 1 base and J dropped 4; count of bases not matched to a gene: 10. Germline V gives CDR1 SGHRS, CDR2 YFSETQ. The CDR3 bases are TGCGCCAGCAGCTTGATGACAGGGGGCACATCAACCACCGGGGAGCTGTTTTTT. It is translated as CASSLMTGGTSTTGELFF.

Ten or more counts support this clonotype. V is TRBV6-5 and J is TRBJ1-5, with 10 bases aligning to TRBD1. This CDR3 has 15 residues. Per the germline V gene, CDR1 is MNHEY and CDR2 is SVGAGI. V lost 7 bases, J lost 1 base, and 4 bases stayed unmatched. The DNA of the CDR3 is TGTGCCAGCACTTCGGGACAGGGGAGCAATCAGCCCCAGCATTTT. The encoded protein is CASTSGQGSNQPQHF.

This chain joins TRBV5-5 and TRBJ1-1, with 8 bases lining up with TRBD1. The CDR3 sequence is 16 residues long. Trimming took 4 bases from V and 4 from J; bases not matched to a gene: 12. CDR1 is SGHKS, CDR2 YYEKEE, per germline (reference sequence). The CDR3 DNA reads as TGTGCCAGCAGCGCAGGGGGCGGCCTCGGTAGCACTGAAGCTTTCTTT. Its translation is CASSAGGGLGSTEAFF.

V and J are TRBV7-9 and TRBJ2-2; the D gene is possibly TRBD1 (6 bases). CDR1 is SEHNR and CDR2 is FQNEAQ in the germline V gene (reference sequence). The V and J ends lost 3 bases and 5 bases respectively, with 10 bases between them. This CDR3 has 14 amino acids. The CDR3 DNA is TGTGCCAGCAGCTTGGACAGTAGGACCGGGGAGCTGTTTTTT. This gives the protein CASSLDSRTGELFF.

This clonotype was picked up a small number of times. The chain recombines TRBV4-1 with TRBJ2-2; TRBD1 matches at 9 bases. Trimming removed 5 bases from V and 3 bases from J; junction bases left unmatched: 7. Looked up from germline, CDR1 is MGHRA and CDR2 is YSYEKL. There are 16 residues in the CDR3. Here the CDR3 reads CASSWTGARDTGELFF. Written as DNA, the CDR3 is TGCGCCAGCAGCTGGACAGGGGCAAGGGACACCGGGGAGCTGTTTTTT.

This clonotype appeared a few times. The chain combines TRBV20-1 with TRBJ1-1, with 9 bases fitting TRBD1. J gave up 5 bases and V 5 bases, and 3 bases lay outside the gene matches. CDR1 and CDR2 (germline): DFQATT, SNEGSKA (reference sequence). The CDR3 has 12 amino acids. The CDR3 protein is CSAQGQGTEAFF. CDR3 bases: TGCAGTGCTCAGGGACAGGGAACTGAAGCTTTCTTT.

This clonotype was counted a few times. The genes are TRBV6-9 and TRBJ1-2; maybe TRBD1 (6 bases). CDR1 is MNHGY and CDR2 is SVAAGI in the germline V gene. The CDR3 runs to 19 residues. The V end lost 0 bases, the J end lost 4 bases, and 24 bases lay between the germline ends. CDR3 DNA sequence: TGTGCCAGCAGTTATTCGGGAAAAAGTACAGGGCACCTACGCTATGGCTACACCTTC. This gives the protein CASSYSGKSTGHLRYGYTF.

The rearrangement joins TRBV6-1 to TRBJ2-3; no definite D call. Trimming removed 2 bases from V and 3 bases from J, with 12 bases in between. This CDR3 is built from 15 residues. The V gene's germline CDR1 is MNHNS and CDR2 SASEGT. The CDR3 is CASSEWANPTDTQYF. The CDR3 bases are TGTGCCAGCAGTGAATGGGCCAACCCAACAGATACGCAGTATTTT.

This clonotype has ten or more counts. The chain joins TRBV5-5 to TRBJ2-5; tentatively, D is TRBD2 (6 bases). V was shortened by 4 bases and J by 5 bases, with 15 bases between the two germline ends. Germline V gene sequence: CDR1 SGHKS, CDR2 YYEKEE (reference sequence). CDR3 size: 14 residues. This chain's CDR3 is CASSLTPGRETQYF. Here the CDR3 DNA reads TGTGCCAGCAGCCTGACCCCAGGGAGGGAGACCCAGTACTTC.

The rearrangement links TRBV13 to TRBJ2-1; D gene ambiguous. Per the germline V gene, CDR1 is PRHDT and CDR2 is FYEKMQ (reference sequence). The CDR3 sequence is 14 residues long. Trimming took 7 bases from V and 2 from J, leaving 12 bases between them. CDR3 in amino acids: CASTGLRPYNEQFF. Written as DNA, the CDR3 is TGTGCCAGCACCGGTCTCCGGCCCTACAATGAGCAGTTCTTC.

The rearrangement joins TRBV9 to TRBJ1-6; D is unclear. Between the trimmed V and J ends, which lost 3 bases and 6 bases, there was a span of 10 bases. The V gene's germline CDR1 is SGDLS and CDR2 YYNGEE. The CDR3 runs to 14 residues. The CDR3 protein is CASSGSAANSPLHF. Here the CDR3 DNA reads TGTGCCAGCAGCGGATCAGCGGCTAATTCACCCCTCCACTTT.

The rearrangement joins TRBV18 to TRBJ2-7; D is perhaps TRBD1 or TRBD2 (5 bases each). V dropped 3 bases and J dropped 6 bases, with 9 bases sitting between them. Germline V CDR1 and CDR2: KGHSH, LQKENI. The CDR3 is made up of 12 amino acids. CDR3: CASSPRDLEQYF. CDR3 in DNA: TGTGCCAGCTCACCCCGGGACCTCGAGCAGTACTTC. Together with reference TRBV18 and TRBJ2-7, the CDR3 gives the full variable domain: NAGVMQNPRHLVRRRGQEARLRCSPMKGHSHVYWYRQLPEEGLKFMVYLQKENIIDESGMPKERFSAEFPKEGPSILRIQQVVRGDSAAYFCASSPRDLEQYFGPGTRLTVT.

There are a few counts of this clonotype. The CDR3 spells CASSFNAEGFSEEYNEQFF. The CDR3 region has the DNA TGTGCCAGCAGCTTTAACGCGGAGGGGTTTTCGGAAGAATACAATGAGCAGTTCTTC. This chain connects TRBV7-8 to TRBJ2-1; a weak D match, TRBD2 (6 bases). The CDR3 covers 19 residues. V lost 3 bases and J 4 bases, leaving 25 bases between the germline ends. Looked up from germline, CDR1 is SGHVS and CDR2 is FQNEAQ.

V gene TRBV18 combines with J gene TRBJ2-2, with D perhaps matching TRBD1 or TRBD2 (6 bases each). V lost 0 bases to trimming and J lost 2 bases, with 13 bases between them. Looked up from germline, CDR1 is KGHSH and CDR2 is LQKENI. This CDR3 has 17 amino acids. The CDR3 is CASSPPRGDPNTGELFF. CDR3 in DNA: TGTGCCAGCTCACCACCGAGGGGGGACCCAAACACCGGGGAGCTGTTTTTT.

This clonotype has just a few counts. The J gene is TRBJ2-7, the V gene TRBV4-2; the D is unclear. The CDR3 spans 16 residues. Germline-derived CDR1 and CDR2 are LGHNA and YNFKEQ. The ends were cut back, 2 bases at V and 4 bases at J, with 18 bases in the middle. The CDR3 region has the DNA TGTGCCAGCAGCCAATTTCCTCAAACCGGTCCTTACGAGCAGTACTTC. The encoded protein is CASSQFPQTGPYEQYF.

This clonotype was seen a few times. DNA of the CDR3: TGTGCCAGCAGCCCAGTAGGAAAACCCTACGAGCAGTACTTC. Encoded protein: CASSPVGKPYEQYF. The rearrangement uses TRBV7-9 and TRBJ2-7; no firm D call. This CDR3 has 14 residues. V was shortened by 5 bases and J by 2 bases, with 13 bases between the two germline ends. CDR1 is SEHNR and CDR2 is FQNEAQ in the germline V gene (reference sequence).

This clonotype was counted only a few times. V usage is TRBV7-2 and J usage is TRBJ1-1; D call uncertain. V lost 2 bases and J 2 bases, leaving 9 bases between the germline ends. The CDR3 extends over 14 amino acids. Germline values: CDR1 SGHTA, CDR2 FQGNSA. The CDR3 DNA is TGTGCCAGCAGCTTATTAGTATTTAACACTGAAGCTTTCTTT. Protein sequence: CASSLLVFNTEAFF.

The chain couples TRBV20-1 to TRBJ1-5, with TRBD1 as a possible D gene (6 bases). Per the germline V gene, CDR1 is DFQATT and CDR2 is SNEGSKA (reference sequence). This CDR3 contains 12 residues. The CDR3 bases are TGCAGCACCGGGACACTCAATCAGCCCCAGCATTTT. Protein sequence: CSTGTLNQPQHF.